Each of the 12 T cell receptor beta chains below was sequenced from the same sample in a study of blood T cell repertoires in COVID-19. Only in-frame clones appear in the TCRdb table, and some are missing; sequencing was by immunoSEQ multiplex PCR. The sample lists about 220,000 clones, approximately 86% occurring once. The sample was PBMCs or T cells enriched from blood (not recorded which). These receptors came from a woman aged 30 to 39 with acute COVID-19.

This clone occurred once. This chain joins TRBV19 and TRBJ1-5, with 10 bases identical to TRBD1. Germline V gene lookup returns CDR1 LNHDA and CDR2 SQIVND (reference sequence). V was pared by 9 bases and J by 3 bases, with 8 bases of the junction left unmatched. CDR3 length: 15 residues. CDR3 amino acids: CASSPGQGFNQPQHF. The CDR3 DNA reads as TGTGCCAGCTCACCGGGACAGGGGTTCAATCAGCCCCAGCATTTT.

This clone was seen more than once but under ten times. Here the CDR3 reads CASSPRTGQDTEAFF. DNA for the CDR3: TGTGCCAGCAGCCCTCGGACAGGCCAAGACACTGAAGCTTTCTTT. The chain has TRBV13 and TRBJ1-1; 7 bases are shared with TRBD1. CDR1 and CDR2 from the germline V gene are PRHDT and FYEKMQ (reference sequence). The CDR3 is 15 amino acids. Trimming cost V 5 bases and J 3 bases; bases outside gene matches: 9. Supplemented by reference TRBV13 and TRBJ1-1, the full variable domain reads AAGVIQSPRHLIKEKRETATLKCYPIPRHDTVYWYQQGPGQDPQFLISFYEKMQSDKGSIPDRFSAQQFSDYHSELNMSSLELGDSALYFCASSPRTGQDTEAFFGQGTRLTVV.

The gene calls are TRBV27 and TRBJ2-2; TRBD1 agrees at 9 bases. Germline V gene lookup returns CDR1 MNHEY and CDR2 SMNVEV (reference sequence). CDR3 length equals 14 residues. With V trimmed by 9 bases and J by 5 bases, 7 bases remained unmatched. CDR3 sequence: CASRLGTGTGELFF. DNA for the CDR3: TGTGCCAGTCGCCTAGGGACAGGGACCGGGGAGCTGTTTTTT.

The V and J genes are TRBV10-2 and TRBJ2-3; TRBD2 matches at 7 bases. The CDR3 consists of 17 residues. The ends lost 0 bases at V and 4 bases at J; junction bases unmatched: 10. Germline CDR1 reads WSHSY; CDR2 reads SAAADI. The CDR3 coding sequence is TGCGCCAGCAGTGAGTCGAGGTGGGGGGGGTTCGCAGATACGCAGTATTTT. Its protein is CASSESRWGGFADTQYF.

CDR3 in amino acids: CASRWDRSYEQYF. In nucleotides, the CDR3 is TGTGCCAGCAGGTGGGACAGGTCCTACGAGCAGTACTTC. The chain combines TRBV28 with TRBJ2-7; 8 positions match TRBD1. V dropped 6 bases and J dropped 1; count of bases not matched to a gene: 2. Germline V gene sequence: CDR1 MDHEN, CDR2 SYDVKM. The CDR3 loop spans 13 amino acids.

This chain uses TRBV9 with TRBJ2-1, with 10 bases that match TRBD2. V lost 0 bases and J lost 8; bases outside the gene matches: 5. Germline CDR1 SGDLS, CDR2 YYNGEE. The CDR3 covers 15 residues. The CDR3 reads CASSVVSGGAHEQFF. The CDR3, as DNA: TGTGCCAGCAGCGTAGTGAGCGGGGGGGCCCATGAGCAGTTCTTC.

V is TRBV5-6 and J is TRBJ1-5, with D tentatively TRBD1 (6 bases). The CDR3 sequence is 14 residues long. Trimming stripped 4 bases from V and 4 bases from J, with 12 bases between. Germline CDR1 and CDR2: SGHDT and YYEEEE. The CDR3 protein is CASSITGQNQPQHF. The CDR3 DNA is TGTGCCAGCAGCATAACAGGACAGAATCAGCCCCAGCATTTT.

The chain has TRBV6-5 and TRBJ1-1, with D uncertain. Germline values: CDR1 MNHEY, CDR2 SVGAGI. This CDR3 region has 14 residues. V lost 2 bases to trimming and J lost 1 base, with 8 bases between them. CDR3 protein: CASSYAPGNTEAFF. CDR3 nucleotide sequence: TGTGCCAGCAGTTACGCCCCAGGGAACACTGAAGCTTTCTTT.

This chain joins TRBV4-3 and TRBJ1-4; D remains ambiguous. This CDR3 region has 12 residues. Germline V gene lookup returns CDR1 LGHNA and CDR2 YSLEER. Trimming took 4 bases from V and 5 from J, leaving 5 bases between them. The CDR3: CASSLLNEKLFF. The CDR3 region has the DNA TGCGCCAGCAGCCTCCTGAATGAAAAACTGTTTTTT.

The V call is TRBV19, the J call TRBJ1-2, with D hard to call. V lost 5 bases and J 5 bases, leaving 12 bases between the germline ends. This CDR3 has 13 residues. Germline values: CDR1 LNHDA, CDR2 SQIVND (reference sequence). For the CDR3, the DNA is TGTGCCAGTAGTCCGAGCCGGGATTATGGCTACACCTTC. Protein sequence: CASSPSRDYGYTF.

J is TRBJ2-1 and V is TRBV7-9; D ambiguous. This CDR3 spans 12 amino acids. The V gene's germline CDR1 is SEHNR and CDR2 FQNEAQ (reference sequence). V was clipped by 3 bases and J by 7 bases, with 7 bases between them. CDR3 loop: CASSFGRNEQFF. In DNA form, the CDR3 reads TGTGCCAGCAGCTTTGGCCGTAATGAGCAGTTCTTC.

This chain joins TRBV5-1 and TRBJ2-2; possible D gene TRBD2, 6 bases. Germline V gene lookup returns CDR1 SGHRS and CDR2 YFSETQ. Trimming stripped 4 bases from V and 0 bases from J, with 25 bases between. This CDR3 is built from 20 residues. The CDR3 DNA follows: TGCGCCAGCAGCACCGGACTGATCGGGCCGAGGAGGGCGAACACCGGGGAGCTGTTTTTT. It specifies CASSTGLIGPRRANTGELFF.